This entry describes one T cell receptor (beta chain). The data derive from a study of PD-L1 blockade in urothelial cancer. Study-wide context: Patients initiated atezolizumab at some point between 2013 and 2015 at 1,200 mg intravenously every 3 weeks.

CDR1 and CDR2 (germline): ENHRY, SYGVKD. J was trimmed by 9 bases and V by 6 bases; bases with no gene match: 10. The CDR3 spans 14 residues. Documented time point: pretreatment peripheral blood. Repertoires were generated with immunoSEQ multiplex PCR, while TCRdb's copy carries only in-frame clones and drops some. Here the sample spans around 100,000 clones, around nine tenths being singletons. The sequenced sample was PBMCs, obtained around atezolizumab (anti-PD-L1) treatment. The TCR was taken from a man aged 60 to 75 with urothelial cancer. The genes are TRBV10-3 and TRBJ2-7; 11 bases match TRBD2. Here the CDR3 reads CAIREPDTSGRQYF. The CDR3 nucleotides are TGTGCCATCAGAGAACCAGATACTAGCGGGAGGCAGTACTTC.